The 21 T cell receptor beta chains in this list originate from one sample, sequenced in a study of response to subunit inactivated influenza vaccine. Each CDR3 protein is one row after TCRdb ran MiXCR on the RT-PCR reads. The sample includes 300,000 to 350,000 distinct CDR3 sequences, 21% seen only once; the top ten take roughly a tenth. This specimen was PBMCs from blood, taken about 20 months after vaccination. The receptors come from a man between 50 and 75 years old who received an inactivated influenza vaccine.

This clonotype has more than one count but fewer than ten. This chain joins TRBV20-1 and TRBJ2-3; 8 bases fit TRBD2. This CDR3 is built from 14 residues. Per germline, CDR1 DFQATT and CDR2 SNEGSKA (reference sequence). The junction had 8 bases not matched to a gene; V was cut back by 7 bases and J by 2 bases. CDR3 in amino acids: CSGVSGGPTDTQYF. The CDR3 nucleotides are TGCAGTGGAGTGTCGGGAGGGCCCACAGATACGCAGTATTTT.

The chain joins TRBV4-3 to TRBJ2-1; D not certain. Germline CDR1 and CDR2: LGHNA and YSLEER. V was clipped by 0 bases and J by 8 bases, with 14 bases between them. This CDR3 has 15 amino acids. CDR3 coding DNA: TGCGCCAGCAGCCAAGATGGCCTCCTTAACGATGAGCAGTTCTTC. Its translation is CASSQDGLLNDEQFF.

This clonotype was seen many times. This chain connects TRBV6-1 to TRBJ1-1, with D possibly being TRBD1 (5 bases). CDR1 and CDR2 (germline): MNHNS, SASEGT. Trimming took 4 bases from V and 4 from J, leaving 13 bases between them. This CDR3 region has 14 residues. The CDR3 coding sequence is TGTGCCAGCAGTGGAGGGGCGCGAAGCACTGAAGCTTTCTTT. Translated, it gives CASSGGARSTEAFF.

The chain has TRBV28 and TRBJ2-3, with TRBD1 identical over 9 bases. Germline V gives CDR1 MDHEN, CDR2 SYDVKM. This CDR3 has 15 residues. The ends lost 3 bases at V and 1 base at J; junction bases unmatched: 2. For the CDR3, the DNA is TGTGCCAGCAGTTTTAGACAGGGGGGCACAGATACGCAGTATTTT. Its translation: CASSFRQGGTDTQYF.

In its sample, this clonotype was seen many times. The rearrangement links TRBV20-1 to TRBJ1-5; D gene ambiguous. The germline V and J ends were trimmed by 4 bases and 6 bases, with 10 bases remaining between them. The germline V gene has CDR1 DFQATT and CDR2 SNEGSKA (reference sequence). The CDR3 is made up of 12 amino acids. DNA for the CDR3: TGCAGTGCTACCAACCAGCGTCAGCCCCAGCATTTT. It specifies CSATNQRQPQHF.

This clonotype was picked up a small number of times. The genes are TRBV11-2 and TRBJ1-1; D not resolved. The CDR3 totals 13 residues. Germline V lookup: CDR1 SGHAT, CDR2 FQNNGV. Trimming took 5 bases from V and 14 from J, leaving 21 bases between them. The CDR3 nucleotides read TGTGCCAGCAGCCCCGGACTACGCGCCGGGGTATTCTTT. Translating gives CASSPGLRAGVFF.

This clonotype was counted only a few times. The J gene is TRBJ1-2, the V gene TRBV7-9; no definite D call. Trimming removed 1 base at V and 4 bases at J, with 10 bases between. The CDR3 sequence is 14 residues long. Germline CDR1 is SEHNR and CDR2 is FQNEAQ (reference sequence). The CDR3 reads CASSLGAAAYGYTF. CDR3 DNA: TGTGCCAGCAGCTTAGGCGCCGCGGCCTATGGCTACACCTTC. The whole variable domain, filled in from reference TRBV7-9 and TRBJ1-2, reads DTGVSQNPRHKITKRGQNVTFRCDPISEHNRLYWYRQTLGQGPEFLTYFQNEAQLEKSRLLSDRFSAERPKGSFSTLEIQRTEQGDSAMYLCASSLGAAAYGYTFGSGTRLTVV.

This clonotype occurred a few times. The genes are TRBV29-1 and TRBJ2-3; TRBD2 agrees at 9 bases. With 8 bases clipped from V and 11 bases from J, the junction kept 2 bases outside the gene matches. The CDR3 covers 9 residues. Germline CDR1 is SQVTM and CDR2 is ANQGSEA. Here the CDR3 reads CSTREGQYF. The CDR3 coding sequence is TGCAGCACGCGGGAGGGGCAGTATTTT.

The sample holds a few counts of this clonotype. In DNA, the CDR3 is TGTGCCAGCAGCCAAGATCTTGTAGGGTTGGGCTATGGCTACACCTTC. The encoded protein is CASSQDLVGLGYGYTF. The rearrangement links TRBV4-2 to TRBJ1-2; D unclear. Germline loops: CDR1 LGHNA, CDR2 YNFKEQ. V was cut by 0 bases and J by 4 bases, with 15 bases left in between. This CDR3 is built from 16 residues.

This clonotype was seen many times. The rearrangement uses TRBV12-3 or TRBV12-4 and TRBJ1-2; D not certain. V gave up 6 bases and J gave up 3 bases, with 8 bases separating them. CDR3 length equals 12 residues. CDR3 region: CASSVGDYGYTF. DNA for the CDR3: TGTGCCAGCAGCGTCGGAGACTATGGCTACACCTTC.

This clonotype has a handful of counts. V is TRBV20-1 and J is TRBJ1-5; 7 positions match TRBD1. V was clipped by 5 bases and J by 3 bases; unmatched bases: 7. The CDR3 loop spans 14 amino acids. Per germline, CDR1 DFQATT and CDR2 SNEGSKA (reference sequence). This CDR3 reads CSALQGFPNQPQHF. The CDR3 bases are TGCAGTGCTTTACAGGGGTTCCCCAATCAGCCCCAGCATTTT.

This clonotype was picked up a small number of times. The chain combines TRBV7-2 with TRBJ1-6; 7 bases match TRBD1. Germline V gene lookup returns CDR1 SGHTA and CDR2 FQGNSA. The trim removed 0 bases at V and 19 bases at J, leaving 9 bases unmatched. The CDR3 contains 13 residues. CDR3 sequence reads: CASSLAGGDSLHF. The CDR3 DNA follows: TGTGCCAGCAGCTTAGCGGGCGGGGACAGCTTACACTTT.

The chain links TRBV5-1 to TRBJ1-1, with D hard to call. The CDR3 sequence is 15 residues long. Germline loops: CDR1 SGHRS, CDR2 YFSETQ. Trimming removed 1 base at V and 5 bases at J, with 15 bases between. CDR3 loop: CASSLQRVGSTEAFF. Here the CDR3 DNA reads TGCGCCAGCAGCTTGCAGAGGGTGGGATCGACTGAAGCTTTCTTT. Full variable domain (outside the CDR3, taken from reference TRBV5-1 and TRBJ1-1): KAGVTQTPRYLIKTRGQQVTLSCSPISGHRSVSWYQQTPGQGLQFLFEYFSETQRNKGNFPGRFSGRQFSNSRSEMNVSTLELGDSALYLCASSLQRVGSTEAFFGQGTRLTVV.

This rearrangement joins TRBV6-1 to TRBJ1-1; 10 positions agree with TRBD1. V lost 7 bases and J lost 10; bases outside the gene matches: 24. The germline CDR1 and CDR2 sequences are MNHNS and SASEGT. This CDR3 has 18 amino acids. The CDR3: CASTTTRERQGAWRRAFF. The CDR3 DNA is TGTGCCAGCACCACAACCAGGGAGAGACAGGGGGCATGGCGTAGAGCTTTCTTT.

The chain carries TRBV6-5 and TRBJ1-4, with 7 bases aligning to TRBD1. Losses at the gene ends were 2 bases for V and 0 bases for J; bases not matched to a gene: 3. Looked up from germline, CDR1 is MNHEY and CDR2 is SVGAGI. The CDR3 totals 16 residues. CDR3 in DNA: TGTGCCAGCAGTTACAGGGGGCTACCAACTAATGAAAAACTGTTTTTT. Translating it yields CASSYRGLPTNEKLFF.

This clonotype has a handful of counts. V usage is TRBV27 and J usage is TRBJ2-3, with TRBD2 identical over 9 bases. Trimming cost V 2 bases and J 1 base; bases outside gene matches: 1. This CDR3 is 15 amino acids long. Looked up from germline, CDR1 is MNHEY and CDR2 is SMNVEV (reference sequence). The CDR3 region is CASSLQRGGTDTQYF. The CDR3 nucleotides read TGTGCCAGCAGTTTACAGCGGGGGGGCACAGATACGCAGTATTTT.

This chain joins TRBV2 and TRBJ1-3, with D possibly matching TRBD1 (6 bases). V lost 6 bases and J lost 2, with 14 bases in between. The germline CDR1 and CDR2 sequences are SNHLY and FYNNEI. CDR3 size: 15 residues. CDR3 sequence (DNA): TGTGCCAGCAGCGCGGACAGCTACCCTGGAAACACCATATATTTT. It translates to CASSADSYPGNTIYF.

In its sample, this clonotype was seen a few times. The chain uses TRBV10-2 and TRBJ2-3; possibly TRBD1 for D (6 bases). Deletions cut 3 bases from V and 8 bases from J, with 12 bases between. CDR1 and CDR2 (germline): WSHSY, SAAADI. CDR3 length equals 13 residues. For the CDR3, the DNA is TGCGCCAGCAGTGATTCCCTAGGGGGTACGCAGTATTTT. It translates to CASSDSLGGTQYF.

CDR3 region: CSVEAGTGANGYTF. As DNA, the CDR3 is TGCAGCGTTGAAGCAGGGACAGGGGCCAATGGCTACACCTTC. This sequence joins TRBV29-1 and TRBJ1-2, with 10 bases that match TRBD1. J was trimmed by 6 bases and V by 1 base; bases with no gene match: 5. Germline V gene sequence: CDR1 SQVTM, CDR2 ANQGSEA. This CDR3 is 14 amino acids long.

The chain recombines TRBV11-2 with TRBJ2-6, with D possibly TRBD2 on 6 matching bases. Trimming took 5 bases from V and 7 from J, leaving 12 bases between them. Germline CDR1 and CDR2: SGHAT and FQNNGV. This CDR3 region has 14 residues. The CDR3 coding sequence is TGTGCCAGCAGCGGGGGGATCGGCGCCAACGTCCTGACTTTC. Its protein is CASSGGIGANVLTF.

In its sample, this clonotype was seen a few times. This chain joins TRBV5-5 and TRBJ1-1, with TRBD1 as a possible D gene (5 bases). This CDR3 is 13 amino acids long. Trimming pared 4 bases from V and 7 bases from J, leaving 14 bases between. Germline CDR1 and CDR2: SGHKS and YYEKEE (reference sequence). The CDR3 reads CASSLGDVSEAFF. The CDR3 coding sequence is TGTGCCAGCAGCCTCGGGGACGTGAGTGAAGCTTTCTTT.